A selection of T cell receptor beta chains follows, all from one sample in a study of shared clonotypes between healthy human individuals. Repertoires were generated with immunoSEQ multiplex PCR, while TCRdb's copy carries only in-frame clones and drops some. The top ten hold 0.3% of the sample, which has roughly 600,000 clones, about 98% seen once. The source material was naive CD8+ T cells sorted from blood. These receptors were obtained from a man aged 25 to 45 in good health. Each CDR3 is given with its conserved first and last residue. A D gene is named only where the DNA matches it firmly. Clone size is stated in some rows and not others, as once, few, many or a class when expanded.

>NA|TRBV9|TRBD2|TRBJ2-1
CASSVGTSGYSYNEQFF
TGTGCCAGCAGCGTAGGGACTAGCGGTTACTCCTACAATGAGCAGTTCTTC
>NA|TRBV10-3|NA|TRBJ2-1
CAISEIYRESPYNEQFF
TGTGCCATCAGTGAAATTTACAGGGAGAGCCCCTACAATGAGCAGTTCTTC
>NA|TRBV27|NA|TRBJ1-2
CASASRGARINYGYTF
TGTGCCAGCGCCTCCAGGGGTGCAAGAATCAACTATGGCTACACCTTC
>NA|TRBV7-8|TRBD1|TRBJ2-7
CASSLKGARAMFEQYF
TGTGCCAGCAGCTTAAAGGGGGCCAGGGCTATGTTCGAGCAGTACTTC
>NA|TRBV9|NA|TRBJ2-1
CASSPTANEQFF
TGTGCCAGCAGCCCCACGGCCAATGAGCAGTTCTTC
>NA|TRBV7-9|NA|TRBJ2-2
CASSYLSNTGELFF
TGTGCCAGCAGCTACCTATCGAACACCGGGGAGCTGTTTTTT
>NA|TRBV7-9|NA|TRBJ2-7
CASSSIGVQGSYEQYF
TGTGCCAGCAGCTCAATTGGGGTACAGGGTTCCTACGAGCAGTACTTC
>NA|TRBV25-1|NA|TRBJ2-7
CASGAQGYVNEQYF
TGTGCCAGCGGCGCCCAGGGGTACGTGAACGAGCAGTACTTC
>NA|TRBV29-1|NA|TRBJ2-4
CSAVDAGQTKNIQYF
TGCAGCGCCGTTGATGCGGGACAGACAAAAAACATTCAGTACTTC
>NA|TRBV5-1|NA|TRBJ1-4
CASSLDLRGNEKLFF
TGCGCCAGCAGCTTGGATCTTAGGGGTAATGAAAAACTGTTTTTT
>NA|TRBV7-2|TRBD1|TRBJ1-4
CASSLELGQGNNEKLFF
TGTGCCAGCAGCTTAGAACTGGGACAGGGGAACAATGAAAAACTGTTTTTT
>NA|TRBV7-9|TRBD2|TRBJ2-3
CASSTGTIPSTDTQYF
TGTGCCAGCAGCACTGGGACTATTCCGAGCACAGATACGCAGTATTTT
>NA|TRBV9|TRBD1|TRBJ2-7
CASGTGIEQYF
TGTGCCAGCGGGACAGGGATCGAGCAGTACTTC
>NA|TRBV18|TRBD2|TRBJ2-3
CASPGTNTDTQYF
TGTGCCAGCCCGGGGACTAACACAGATACGCAGTATTTT
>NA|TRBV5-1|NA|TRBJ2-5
CASSSPGETQYF
TGCGCCAGCAGCTCCCCGGGGGAGACCCAGTACTTC
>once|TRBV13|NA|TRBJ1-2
CASSLEGGRSYGYTF
TGTGCCAGCAGCTTAGAGGGGGGGCGCAGCTATGGCTACACCTTC